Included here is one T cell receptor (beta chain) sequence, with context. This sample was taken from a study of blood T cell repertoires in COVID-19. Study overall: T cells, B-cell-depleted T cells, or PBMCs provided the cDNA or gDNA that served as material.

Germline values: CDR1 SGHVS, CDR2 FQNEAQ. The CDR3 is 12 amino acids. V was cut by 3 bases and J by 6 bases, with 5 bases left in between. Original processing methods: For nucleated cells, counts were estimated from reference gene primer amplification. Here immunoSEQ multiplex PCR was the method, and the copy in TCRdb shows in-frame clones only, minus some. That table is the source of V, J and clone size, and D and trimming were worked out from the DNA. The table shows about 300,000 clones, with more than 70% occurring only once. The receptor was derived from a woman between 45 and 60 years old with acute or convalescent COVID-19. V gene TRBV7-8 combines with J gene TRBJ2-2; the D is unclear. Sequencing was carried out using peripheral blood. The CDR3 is CASSLSAGELFF. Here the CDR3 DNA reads TGTGCCAGCAGCTTGTCTGCCGGGGAGCTGTTTTTT.